The clone carrying this TCR beta chain was counted only a few times. This CDR3 region has 16 residues. From germline, CDR1 is MGHDK and CDR2 SYGVNS. J lost 6 bases, V lost 2 bases, and 7 bases had no gene match. Data came from immunoSEQ multiplex PCR; TCRdb stores just in-frame clones and leaves some out. The sample gives about 8,500 clones, 87% of which show up once; about 10% is in the top ten. These data originate in a study of T cell changes during pregnancy in multiple sclerosis. This clonotype was sampled from a female donor in good health, enrolled as a control in a pregnancy study. The sample in question was CD8+ T cells from peripheral blood mononuclear cells, obtained in the first trimester of pregnancy. The rearrangement joins TRBV25-1 to TRBJ2-1, with TRBD2 matching over 10 bases. In nucleotides, the CDR3 is TGTGCCAGCAGTGAACTAGCGGGAGAATCCGTCAATGAGCAGTTCTTC. The encoded protein is CASSELAGESVNEQFF. Drawing the rest from reference TRBV25-1 and TRBJ2-1, the complete variable domain is EADIYQTPRYLVIGTGKKITLECSQTMGHDKMYWYQQDPGMELHLIHYSYGVNSTEKGDLSSESTVSRIRTEHFPLTLESARPSHTSQYLCASSELAGESVNEQFFGPGTRLTVL.